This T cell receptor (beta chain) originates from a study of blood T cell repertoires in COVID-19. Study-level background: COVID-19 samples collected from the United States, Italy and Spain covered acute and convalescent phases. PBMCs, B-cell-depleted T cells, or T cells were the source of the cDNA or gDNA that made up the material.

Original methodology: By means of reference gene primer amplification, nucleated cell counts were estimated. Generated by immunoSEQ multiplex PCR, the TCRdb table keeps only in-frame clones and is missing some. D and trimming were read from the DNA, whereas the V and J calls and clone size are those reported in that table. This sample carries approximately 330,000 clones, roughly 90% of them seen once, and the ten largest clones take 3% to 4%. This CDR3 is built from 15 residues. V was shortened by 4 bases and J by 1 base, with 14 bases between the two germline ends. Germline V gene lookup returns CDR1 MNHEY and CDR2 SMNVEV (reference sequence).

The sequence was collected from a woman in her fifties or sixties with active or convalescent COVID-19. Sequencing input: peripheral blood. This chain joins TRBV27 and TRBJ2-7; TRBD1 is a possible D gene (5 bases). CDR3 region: CASSYRFTSSYEQYF. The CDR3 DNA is TGTGCCAGCAGTTACAGGTTCACATCATCCTACGAGCAGTACTTC.